This is a list of T cell receptor beta chains from one sample in a study of T cell responses to AZD1222 COVID-19 vaccine. Method: immunoSEQ multiplex PCR; TCRdb's copy keeps in-frame clones and lacks some. The top ten hold 0.5% to 0.7% of the sample, which has 200,000 to 300,000 clones, over 85% seen once. The input for sequencing was peripheral blood, taken on day 0 of AZD1222 vaccination. These receptors were taken from an adult in good health. CDR3s include the opening cysteine and the closing phenylalanine or tryptophan. D genes are given only for firm matches. Expanded clones get a size class; other rows say once, few or many, or leave the size out.

j_gene: TRBJ2-7
d_gene: TRBD2
v_gene: TRBV2
len: 13
abundance: -
CDR3nt: TGTGCCAGCAGTACTAGCGGCCCGTACGAGCAGTACTTC
CDR3aa: CASSTSGPYEQYF

j_gene: TRBJ2-2
d_gene: -
v_gene: TRBV23-1
len: 15
abundance: -
CDR3nt: TGCGCCAGCAGTCAATATCGCACTAACACCGGGGAGCTGTTTTTT
CDR3aa: CASSQYRTNTGELFF

j_gene: TRBJ1-3
d_gene: -
v_gene: TRBV24-1
len: 15
abundance: -
CDR3nt: TGTGCCACCAGTGATCCCACAAGGAGTGGAAACACCATATATTTT
CDR3aa: CATSDPTRSGNTIYF

j_gene: TRBJ1-4
d_gene: -
v_gene: TRBV19
len: 15
abundance: -
CDR3nt: TGTGCCAGTAGTATGGGGGGTTCGACTAATGAAAAACTGTTTTTT
CDR3aa: CASSMGGSTNEKLFF

j_gene: TRBJ1-1
d_gene: -
v_gene: TRBV7-2
len: 15
abundance: -
CDR3nt: TGTGCCAGCAGCTTAGCAAGCAGTCTGAACACTGAAGCTTTCTTT
CDR3aa: CASSLASSLNTEAFF

j_gene: TRBJ2-7
d_gene: -
v_gene: TRBV4-1
len: 16
abundance: -
CDR3nt: TGCGCCAGCAGCCAAAGGGGGACTCCCCGTCCCTACGAGCAGTACTTC
CDR3aa: CASSQRGTPRPYEQYF

j_gene: TRBJ2-7
d_gene: TRBD2
v_gene: TRBV14
len: 15
abundance: once
CDR3nt: TGTGCCAGCAGCCAAGGCCCGGGAGGACTGAGCGAGCAGTACTTC
CDR3aa: CASSQGPGGLSEQYF

j_gene: TRBJ2-1
d_gene: -
v_gene: TRBV5-1
len: 12
abundance: -
CDR3nt: TGCGCCAGCAGCGCCCAGAGCCATGAGCAGTTCTTC
CDR3aa: CASSAQSHEQFF

j_gene: TRBJ2-1
d_gene: TRBD2
v_gene: TRBV28
len: 15
abundance: -
CDR3nt: TGTGCCAGCAGTCTCAGACTAGCGGGAGGGAATGAGCAGTTCTTC
CDR3aa: CASSLRLAGGNEQFF

j_gene: TRBJ2-5
d_gene: -
v_gene: TRBV9
len: 15
abundance: -
CDR3nt: TGTGCCAGCAGCCCCGGTGGAGGCACCCAAGAGACCCAGTACTTC
CDR3aa: CASSPGGGTQETQYF

j_gene: TRBJ2-5
d_gene: TRBD1
v_gene: TRBV19
len: 13
abundance: -
CDR3nt: TGTGCCAGTAGCCCCCAGGGGGAGAAGACCCAGTACTTC
CDR3aa: CASSPQGEKTQYF

j_gene: TRBJ1-2
d_gene: -
v_gene: TRBV5-1
len: 12
abundance: -
CDR3nt: TGCGCCAGCAGCTTGGACTCGCGAGGCTACACCTTC
CDR3aa: CASSLDSRGYTF

j_gene: TRBJ2-1
d_gene: -
v_gene: TRBV7-8
len: 12
abundance: -
CDR3nt: TGTGCCAGCAGCCCAAAGGCTATTAGGCAGTTCTTC
CDR3aa: CASSPKAIRQFF

j_gene: TRBJ2-7
d_gene: TRBD2
v_gene: TRBV10-2
len: 15
abundance: -
CDR3nt: TGCGCCAGCAGCCCTAGAAGCGGACTAGCAGCCGAGCAGTACTTC
CDR3aa: CASSPRSGLAAEQYF

j_gene: TRBJ2-6
d_gene: -
v_gene: TRBV10-3
len: 16
abundance: -
CDR3nt: TGTGCCATCAGTGAGTCCGGGGGCTCTGGGGCCAACGTCCTGACTTTC
CDR3aa: CAISESGGSGANVLTF

j_gene: TRBJ2-1
d_gene: TRBD2
v_gene: TRBV4-1
len: 14
abundance: -
CDR3nt: TGCGCCAGCAGCCCCTCAGCCCTAGCGGGAGTTCTGTTCTTC
CDR3aa: CASSPSALAGVLFF

j_gene: TRBJ1-5
d_gene: TRBD1
v_gene: TRBV7-9
len: 14
abundance: -
CDR3nt: TGTGCCAGCAGCTCCGGGACAGGTAATCAGCCCCAGCATTTT
CDR3aa: CASSSGTGNQPQHF

j_gene: TRBJ1-2
d_gene: -
v_gene: TRBV9
len: 14
abundance: once
CDR3nt: TGTGCCAGCACCGTTACCGGGGCTGCCTATGGCTACACCTTC
CDR3aa: CASTVTGAAYGYTF

j_gene: TRBJ2-3
d_gene: TRBD2
v_gene: TRBV30
len: 15
abundance: -
CDR3nt: TGTGCCTGGAGACCTGTGAGCGGGAGGGTGGATACGCAGTATTTT
CDR3aa: CAWRPVSGRVDTQYF

j_gene: TRBJ2-2
d_gene: TRBD2
v_gene: TRBV5-5
len: 17
abundance: -
CDR3nt: TGTGCCAGCAGAAAGACTCCGGGACTACCGAACACCGGGGAGCTGTTTTTT
CDR3aa: CASRKTPGLPNTGELFF

j_gene: TRBJ1-3
d_gene: -
v_gene: TRBV28
len: 13
abundance: -
CDR3nt: TGTGCCAGCAGCCCTCTCTCTGGAAACACCATATATTTT
CDR3aa: CASSPLSGNTIYF

j_gene: TRBJ2-2
d_gene: TRBD1
v_gene: TRBV10-3
len: 13
abundance: -
CDR3nt: TGTGCCATCAGCCCGGACAGGCCCGGAGAGCTGTTTTTT
CDR3aa: CAISPDRPGELFF

j_gene: TRBJ2-3
d_gene: -
v_gene: TRBV6-2/TRBV6-3
len: 11
abundance: -
CDR3nt: TGTGCCAGCAGTACCACAGATACGCAGTATTTT
CDR3aa: CASSTTDTQYF

j_gene: TRBJ2-7
d_gene: -
v_gene: TRBV10-1
len: 14
abundance: -
CDR3nt: TGCGCCAGCAGATCAACCTCCAGGGTGAGTGAGCAGTACTTC
CDR3aa: CASRSTSRVSEQYF